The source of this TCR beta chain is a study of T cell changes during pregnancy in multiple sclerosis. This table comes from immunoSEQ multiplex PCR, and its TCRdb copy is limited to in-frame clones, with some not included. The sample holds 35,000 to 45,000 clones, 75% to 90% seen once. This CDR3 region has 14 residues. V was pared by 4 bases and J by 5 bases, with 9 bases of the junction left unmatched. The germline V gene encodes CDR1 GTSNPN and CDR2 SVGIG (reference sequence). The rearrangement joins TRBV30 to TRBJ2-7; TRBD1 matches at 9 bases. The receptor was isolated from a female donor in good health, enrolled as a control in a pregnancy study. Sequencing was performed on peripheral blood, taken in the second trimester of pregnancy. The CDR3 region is CAWKPPDRGHEQYF. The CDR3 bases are TGTGCCTGGAAACCCCCGGACAGGGGCCACGAGCAGTACTTC.